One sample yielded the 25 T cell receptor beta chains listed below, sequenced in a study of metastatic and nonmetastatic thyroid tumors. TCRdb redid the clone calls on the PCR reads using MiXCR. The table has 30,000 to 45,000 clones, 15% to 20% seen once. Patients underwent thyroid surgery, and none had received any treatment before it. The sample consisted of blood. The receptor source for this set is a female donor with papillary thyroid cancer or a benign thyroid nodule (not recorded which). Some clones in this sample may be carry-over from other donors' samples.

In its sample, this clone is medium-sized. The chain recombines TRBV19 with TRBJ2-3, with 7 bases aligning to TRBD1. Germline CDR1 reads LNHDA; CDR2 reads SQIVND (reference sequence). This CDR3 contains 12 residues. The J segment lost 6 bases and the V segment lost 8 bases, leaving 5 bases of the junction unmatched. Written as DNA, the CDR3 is TGTGCCAGTGGGGAGACAGGGGATACGCAGTATTTT. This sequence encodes CASGETGDTQYF. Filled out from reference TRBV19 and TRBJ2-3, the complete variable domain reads DGGITQSPKYLFRKEGQNVTLSCEQNLNHDAMYWYRQDPGQGLRLIYYSQIVNDFQKGDIAEGYSVSREKKESFPLTVTSAQKNPTAFYLCASGETGDTQYFGPGTRLTVL.

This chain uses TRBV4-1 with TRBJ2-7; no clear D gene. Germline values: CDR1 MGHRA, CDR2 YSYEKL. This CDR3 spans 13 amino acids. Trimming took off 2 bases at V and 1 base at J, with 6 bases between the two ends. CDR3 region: CASSQTASYEQYF. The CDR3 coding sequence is TGCGCCAGCAGCCAAACCGCATCCTACGAGCAGTACTTC.

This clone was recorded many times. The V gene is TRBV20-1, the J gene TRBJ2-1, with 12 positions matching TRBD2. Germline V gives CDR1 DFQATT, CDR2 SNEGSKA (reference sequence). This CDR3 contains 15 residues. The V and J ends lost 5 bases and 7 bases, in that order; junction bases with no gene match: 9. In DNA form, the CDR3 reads TGCAGTGCTCCCTCCGGGACTAGCGGGCTGAATGAGCAGTTCTTC. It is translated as CSAPSGTSGLNEQFF.

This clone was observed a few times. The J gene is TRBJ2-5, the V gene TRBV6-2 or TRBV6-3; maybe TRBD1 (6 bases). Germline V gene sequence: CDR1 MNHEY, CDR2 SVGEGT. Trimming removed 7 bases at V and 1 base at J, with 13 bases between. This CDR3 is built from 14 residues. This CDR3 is CASTITGFQETQYF. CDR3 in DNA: TGTGCCAGCACCATAACAGGGTTCCAAGAGACCCAGTACTTC.

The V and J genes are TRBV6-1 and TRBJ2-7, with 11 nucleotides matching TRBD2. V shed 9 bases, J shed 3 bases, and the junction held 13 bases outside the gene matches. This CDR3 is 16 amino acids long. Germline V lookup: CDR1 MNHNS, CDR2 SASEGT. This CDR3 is CASNYNEGTSGYEQYF. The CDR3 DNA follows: TGTGCCAGTAATTATAACGAGGGGACTAGCGGCTACGAGCAGTACTTC.

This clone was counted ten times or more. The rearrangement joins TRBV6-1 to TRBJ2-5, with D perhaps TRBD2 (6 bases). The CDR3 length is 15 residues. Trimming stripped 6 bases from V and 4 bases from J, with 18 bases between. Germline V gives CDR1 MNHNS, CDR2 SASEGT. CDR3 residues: CASRNTRDSVETQYF. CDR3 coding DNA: TGTGCCAGCAGGAACACTAGGGACTCTGTAGAGACCCAGTACTTC.

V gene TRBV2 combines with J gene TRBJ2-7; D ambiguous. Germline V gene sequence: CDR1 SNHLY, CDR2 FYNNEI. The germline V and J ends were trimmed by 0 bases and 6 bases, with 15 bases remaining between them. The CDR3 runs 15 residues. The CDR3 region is CASSEAPWSLAEQYF. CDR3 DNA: TGTGCCAGCAGTGAAGCGCCGTGGTCCTTGGCCGAGCAGTACTTC. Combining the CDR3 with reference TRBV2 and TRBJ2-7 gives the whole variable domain EPEVTQTPSHQVTQMGQEVILRCVPISNHLYFYWYRQILGQKVEFLVSFYNNEISEKSEIFDDQFSVERPDGSNFTLKIRSTKLEDSAMYFCASSEAPWSLAEQYFGPGTRLTVT.

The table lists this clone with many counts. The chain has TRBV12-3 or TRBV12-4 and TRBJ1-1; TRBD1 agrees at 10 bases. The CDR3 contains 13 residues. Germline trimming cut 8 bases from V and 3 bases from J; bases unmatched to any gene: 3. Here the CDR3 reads CASLGQGDTEAFF. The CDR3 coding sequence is TGTGCCAGCCTCGGACAGGGGGACACTGAAGCTTTCTTT.

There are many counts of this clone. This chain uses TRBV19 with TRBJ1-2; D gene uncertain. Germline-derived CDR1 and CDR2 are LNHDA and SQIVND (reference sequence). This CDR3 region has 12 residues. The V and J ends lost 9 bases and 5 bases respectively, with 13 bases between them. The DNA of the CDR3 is TGTGCCAGCCTTAGCCCGGGTTATGGCTACACCTTC. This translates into CASLSPGYGYTF. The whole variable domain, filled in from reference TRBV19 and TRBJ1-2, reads DGGITQSPKYLFRKEGQNVTLSCEQNLNHDAMYWYRQDPGQGLRLIYYSQIVNDFQKGDIAEGYSVSREKKESFPLTVTSAQKNPTAFYLCASLSPGYGYTFGSGTRLTVV.

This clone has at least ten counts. CDR3 DNA sequence: TGCGCCAGCAGCCAAGATACGGGTAGGAGTCCCTACGAGCAGTACTTC. Encoded protein: CASSQDTGRSPYEQYF. The V gene is TRBV4-1, the J gene TRBJ2-7; D not resolved. Trimming took 0 bases from V and 2 from J, leaving 14 bases between them. The V gene's germline CDR1 is MGHRA and CDR2 YSYEKL. The CDR3 is made up of 16 amino acids.

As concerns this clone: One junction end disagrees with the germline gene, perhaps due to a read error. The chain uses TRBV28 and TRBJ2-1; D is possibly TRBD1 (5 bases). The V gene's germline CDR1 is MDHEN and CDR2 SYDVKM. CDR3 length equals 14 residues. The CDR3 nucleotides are TGTGCCAGCTTCCGGAAAGGGGCCTACAATGAGCAGTTTTTC. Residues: CASFRKGAYNEQFF. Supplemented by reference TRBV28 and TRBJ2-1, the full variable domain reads DVKVTQSSRYLVKRTGEKVFLECVQDMDHENMFWYRQDPGLGLRLIYFSYDVKMKEKGDIPEGYSVSREKKERFSLILESASTNQTSMYLCASFRKGAYNEQFFGPGTRLTVL.

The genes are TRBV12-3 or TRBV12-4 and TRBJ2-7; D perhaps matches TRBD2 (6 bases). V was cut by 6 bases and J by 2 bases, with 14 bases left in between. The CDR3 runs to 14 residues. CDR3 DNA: TGTGCCAGCAGCCACGGGACGGGAGCCTACGAGCAGTACTTC. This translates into CASSHGTGAYEQYF.

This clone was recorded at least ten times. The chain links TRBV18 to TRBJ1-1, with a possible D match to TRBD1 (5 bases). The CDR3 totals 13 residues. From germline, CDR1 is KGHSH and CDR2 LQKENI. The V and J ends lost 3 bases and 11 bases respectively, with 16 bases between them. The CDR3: CASSPKGRAVAFF. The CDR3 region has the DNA TGTGCCAGCTCACCGAAGGGGCGCGCCGTTGCTTTCTTT.

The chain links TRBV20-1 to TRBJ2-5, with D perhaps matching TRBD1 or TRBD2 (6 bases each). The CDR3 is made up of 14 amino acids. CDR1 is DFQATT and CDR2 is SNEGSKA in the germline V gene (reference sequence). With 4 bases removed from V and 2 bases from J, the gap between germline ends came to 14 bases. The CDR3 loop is CSATPGAGQETQYF. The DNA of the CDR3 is TGCAGTGCTACCCCGGGGGCTGGTCAAGAGACCCAGTACTTC.

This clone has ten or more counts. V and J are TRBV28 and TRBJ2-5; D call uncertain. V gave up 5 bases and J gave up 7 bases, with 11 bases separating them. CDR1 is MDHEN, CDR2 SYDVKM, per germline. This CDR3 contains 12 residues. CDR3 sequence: CASSVSPGTQYF. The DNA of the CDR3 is TGTGCCAGCAGTGTTAGCCCCGGGACCCAGTACTTC.

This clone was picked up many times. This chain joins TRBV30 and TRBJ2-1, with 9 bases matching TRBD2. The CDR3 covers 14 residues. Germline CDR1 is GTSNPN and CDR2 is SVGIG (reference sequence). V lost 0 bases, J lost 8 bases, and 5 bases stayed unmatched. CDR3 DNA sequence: TGTGCCTGGAGTGTACTTAGCGGGAGCGATGAGCAGTTCTTC. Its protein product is CAWSVLSGSDEQFF.

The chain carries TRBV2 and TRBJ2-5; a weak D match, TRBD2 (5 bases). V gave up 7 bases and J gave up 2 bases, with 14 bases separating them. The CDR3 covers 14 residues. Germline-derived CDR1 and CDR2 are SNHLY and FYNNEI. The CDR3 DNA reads TGTGCCAGCATACATCCGGGATATCAAGAGACCCAGTACTTC. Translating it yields CASIHPGYQETQYF.

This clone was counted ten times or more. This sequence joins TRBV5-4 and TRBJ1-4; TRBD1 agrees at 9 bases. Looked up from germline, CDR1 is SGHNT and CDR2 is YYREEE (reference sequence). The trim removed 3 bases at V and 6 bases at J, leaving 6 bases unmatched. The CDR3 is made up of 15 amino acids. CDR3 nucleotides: TGTGCCAGCAGCTCAAACAGGGGGCTTGATGAAAAACTGTTTTTT. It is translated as CASSSNRGLDEKLFF.

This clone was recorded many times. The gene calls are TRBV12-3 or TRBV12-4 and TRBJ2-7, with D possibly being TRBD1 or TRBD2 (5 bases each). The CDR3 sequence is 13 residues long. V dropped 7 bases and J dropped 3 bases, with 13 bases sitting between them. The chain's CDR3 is CASTRERFYEQYF. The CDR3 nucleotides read TGTGCCAGCACCAGGGAGAGATTCTACGAGCAGTACTTC.

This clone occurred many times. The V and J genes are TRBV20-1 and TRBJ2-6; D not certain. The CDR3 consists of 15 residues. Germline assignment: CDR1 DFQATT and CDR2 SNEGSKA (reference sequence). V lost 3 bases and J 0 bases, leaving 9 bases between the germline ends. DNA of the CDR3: TGCAGTGCTAGGGAAGCAGCCTCTGGGGCCAACGTCCTGACTTTC. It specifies CSAREAASGANVLTF.

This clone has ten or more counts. CDR3 sequence (DNA): TGCAGTGCATCAGATGCGTCACAGGGGCACACCATATATTTT. It is translated as CSASDASQGHTIYF. The genes are TRBV20-1 and TRBJ1-3, with 7 bases identical to TRBD1. The CDR3 loop spans 14 amino acids. J gave up 8 bases and V 6 bases, and 13 bases lay outside the gene matches. Germline CDR1 DFQATT, CDR2 SNEGSKA (reference sequence).

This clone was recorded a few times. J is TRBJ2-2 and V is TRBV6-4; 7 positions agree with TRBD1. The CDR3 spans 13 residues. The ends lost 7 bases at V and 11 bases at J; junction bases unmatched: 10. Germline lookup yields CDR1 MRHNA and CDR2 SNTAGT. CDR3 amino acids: CASKDRDVGELFF. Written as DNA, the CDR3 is TGTGCCAGCAAAGACAGGGACGTTGGTGAGCTGTTTTTT.

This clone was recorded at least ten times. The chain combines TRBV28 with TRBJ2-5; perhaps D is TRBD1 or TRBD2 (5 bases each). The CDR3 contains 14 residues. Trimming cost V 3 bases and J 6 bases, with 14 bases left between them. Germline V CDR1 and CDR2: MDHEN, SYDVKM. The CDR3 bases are TGTGCCAGCAGTTTGGGTGGGGGAGTTAAGACCCAGTACTTC. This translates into CASSLGGGVKTQYF.

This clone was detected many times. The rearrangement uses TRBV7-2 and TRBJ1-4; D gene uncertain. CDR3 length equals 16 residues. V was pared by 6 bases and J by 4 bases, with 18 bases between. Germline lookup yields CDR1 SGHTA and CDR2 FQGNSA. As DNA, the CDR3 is TGTGCCAGCAGGCGAAATTTGGGTAGTCTTAATGAAAAACTGTTTTTT. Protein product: CASRRNLGSLNEKLFF.

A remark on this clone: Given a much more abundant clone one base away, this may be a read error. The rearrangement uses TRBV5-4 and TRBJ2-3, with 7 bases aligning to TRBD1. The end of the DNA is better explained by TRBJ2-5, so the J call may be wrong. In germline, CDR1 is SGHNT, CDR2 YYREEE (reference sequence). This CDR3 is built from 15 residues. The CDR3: CASSTETGKQDTQYF. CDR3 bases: TGTGCCAGCAGCACAGAGACAGGGAAGCAAGATACCCAGTACTTC.